Each of the 8 T cell receptor beta chains below was sequenced from the same sample in a study of blood T cells in healthy people across ages. Primers used in a second PCR of roughly 7 to 12 cycles were a sample-barcoded 5' primer and a J-beta primer mix. MiXCR, applied by TCRdb to the 5' RACE reads, yields one record per CDR3 protein. Of 710,000 or so distinct CDR3 sequences in the sample, about 34% were seen once. Material: blood. The receptors shown here come from a woman of 80 years or more in good health.

The rearrangement links TRBV29-1 to TRBJ2-5; D possibly corresponds to TRBD2 (6 bases). Per germline, CDR1 SQVTM and CDR2 ANQGSEA. Deletions cut 6 bases from V and 1 base from J, with 9 bases between. The CDR3 is 12 residues long. The CDR3 DNA is TGCAGCGTGGCGGGACTCCAAGAGACCCAGTACTTC. Amino acid sequence: CSVAGLQETQYF.

Ten or more counts support this clonotype. V usage is TRBV5-1 and J usage is TRBJ2-5, with 7 bases that match TRBD2. CDR3 length: 13 amino acids. CDR1 is SGHRS, CDR2 YFSETQ, per germline. V gave up 4 bases and J gave up 3 bases; unmatched junction bases: 3. This CDR3 is CASSPGGEETQYF. The CDR3 coding sequence is TGCGCCAGCAGCCCGGGAGGAGAAGAGACCCAGTACTTC.

This clonotype was found many times. This chain joins TRBV20-1 and TRBJ2-1; 11 bases line up with TRBD2. The germline V gene encodes CDR1 DFQATT and CDR2 SNEGSKA (reference sequence). This CDR3 has 15 amino acids. The V gene end was trimmed by 3 bases and the J gene end by 4 bases; junction bases not matched to a gene: 5. For the CDR3, the DNA is TGCAGTGCTAGTCCCATAGCGGGGGGGTACAATGAGCAGTTCTTC. Translated, it gives CSASPIAGGYNEQFF.

The table lists this clonotype with a few counts. The V gene is TRBV30, the J gene TRBJ1-1; D is perhaps TRBD1 (5 bases). V was shortened by 2 bases and J by 1 base, with 8 bases between the two germline ends. The CDR3 contains 13 residues. The germline V gene encodes CDR1 GTSNPN and CDR2 SVGIG (reference sequence). The DNA for the CDR3 is TGTGCCTGGAGTATGGGGCAGAACACTGAAGCTTTCTTT. Translating gives CAWSMGQNTEAFF.

Points on this clonotype: This could be a read error, since a much larger clone is one nucleotide away. V gene TRBV11-2 combines with J gene TRBJ2-4, with D possibly TRBD2 on 5 matching bases. V was clipped by 6 bases and J by 13 bases, with 16 bases between them. CDR1 and CDR2 (germline): SGHAT, FQNNGV. The CDR3 spans 12 residues. The CDR3 spells CASSPRTFGQYF. Written as DNA, the CDR3 is TGTGCCAGCAGTCCCCGGACTTTCGGGCAGTACTTC.

This clonotype was seen more than once but under ten times. This chain links TRBV7-9 with TRBJ1-6; D gene unclear. Trimming pared 4 bases from V and 7 bases from J, leaving 11 bases between. This CDR3 contains 14 residues. Germline V gene lookup returns CDR1 SEHNR and CDR2 FQNEAQ (reference sequence). The CDR3 protein is CASSYSGMNSPLHF. The CDR3 DNA follows: TGTGCCAGCAGCTACTCCGGGATGAATTCACCCCTCCACTTT.

The chain links TRBV4-1 to TRBJ2-3, with TRBD2 matching over 11 bases. Germline values: CDR1 MGHRA, CDR2 YSYEKL. There are 16 residues in the CDR3. J gave up 6 bases and V 1 base, and 6 bases lay outside the gene matches. The CDR3 is CASSQAGTSGWDTQYF. CDR3 coding DNA: TGCGCCAGCAGCCAAGCCGGGACTAGCGGATGGGATACGCAGTATTTT.

At least ten counts were recorded for this clonotype. The rearrangement links TRBV7-6 to TRBJ2-5; 9 positions agree with TRBD1. Per germline, CDR1 SGHVS and CDR2 FNYEAQ. The CDR3 is made up of 16 amino acids. Trimming cost V 3 bases and J 5 bases; bases outside gene matches: 10. The CDR3 bases are TGTGCCAGCAGCTTTAGCGCGGGACAGGGTTGGGAGACCCAGTACTTC. It is translated as CASSFSAGQGWETQYF.